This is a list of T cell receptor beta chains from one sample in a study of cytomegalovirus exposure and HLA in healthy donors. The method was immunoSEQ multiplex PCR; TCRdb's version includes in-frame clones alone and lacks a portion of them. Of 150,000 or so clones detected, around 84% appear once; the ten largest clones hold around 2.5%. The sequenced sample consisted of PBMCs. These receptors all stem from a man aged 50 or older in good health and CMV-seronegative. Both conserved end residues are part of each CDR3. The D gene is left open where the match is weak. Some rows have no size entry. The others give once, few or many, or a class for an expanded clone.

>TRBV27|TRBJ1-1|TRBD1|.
CASSSRDRMNTEAFF
TGTGCCAGCAGTTCCCGGGACAGGATGAACACTGAAGCTTTCTTT
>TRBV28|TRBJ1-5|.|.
CASSSENNQPQHF
TGTGCCAGCAGTTCAGAAAATAATCAGCCCCAGCATTTT
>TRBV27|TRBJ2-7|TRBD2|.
CASMGPTSGPSYEQYF
TGTGCCAGCATGGGCCCGACTAGCGGGCCCTCCTACGAGCAGTACTTC
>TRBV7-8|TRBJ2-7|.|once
CASSTHGSYEQYF
TGTGCCAGCAGCACTCACGGGTCGTACGAGCAGTACTTC
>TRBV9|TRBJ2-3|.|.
CASSVEVGRTDTQYF
TGTGCCAGCAGCGTAGAGGTGGGGCGCACAGATACGCAGTATTTT
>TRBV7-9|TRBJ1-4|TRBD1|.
CASSWDRGLSNEKLFF
TGTGCCAGCAGCTGGGACAGGGGGCTCTCTAATGAAAAACTGTTTTTT
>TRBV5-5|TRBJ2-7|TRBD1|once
CASSPDRGGSYEQYF
TGTGCCAGCAGCCCGGACAGGGGAGGCTCCTACGAGCAGTACTTC
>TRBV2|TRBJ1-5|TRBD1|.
CASSMDRGQPQHF
TGTGCCAGCAGTATGGACAGGGGTCAGCCCCAGCATTTT
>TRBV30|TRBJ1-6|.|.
CAWSATGWNSPLHF
TGTGCCTGGAGTGCCACAGGGTGGAATTCACCCCTCCACTTT
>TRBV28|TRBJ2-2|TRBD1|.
CATDRGPGELFF
TGTGCCACCGACAGGGGGCCCGGGGAGCTGTTTTTT
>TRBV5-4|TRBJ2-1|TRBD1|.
CASSLGDRVNEQFF
TGTGCCAGCAGCTTGGGGGACAGGGTCAATGAGCAGTTCTTC
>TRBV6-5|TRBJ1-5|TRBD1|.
CASSKETGDEQPQHF
TGTGCCAGCAGTAAAGAGACAGGGGACGAGCAGCCCCAGCATTTT
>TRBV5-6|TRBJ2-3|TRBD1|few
CASSLGQGGIDTQYF
TGTGCCAGCAGCTTAGGACAGGGAGGCATAGATACGCAGTATTTT
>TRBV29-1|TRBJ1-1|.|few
CSVEQGSTEAFF
TGCAGCGTTGAGCAGGGAAGCACTGAAGCTTTCTTT
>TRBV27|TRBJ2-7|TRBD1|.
CASSYGQGWNEQYF
TGTGCCAGCAGTTATGGACAGGGGTGGAACGAGCAGTACTTC
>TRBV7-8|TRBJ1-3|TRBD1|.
CASSLGQGFSGNTIYF
TGTGCCAGCAGCTTAGGACAGGGCTTCTCTGGAAACACCATATATTTT
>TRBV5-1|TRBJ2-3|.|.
CASSLTSMDTQYF
TGCGCCAGCAGCTTGACTAGTATGGATACGCAGTATTTT
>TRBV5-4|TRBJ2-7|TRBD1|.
CASSLVGQGSYEQYF
TGTGCCAGCAGCTTGGTCGGACAGGGGTCCTACGAGCAGTACTTC
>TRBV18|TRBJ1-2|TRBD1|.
CASSAGGQGGNGYTF
TGTGCCAGCTCAGCCGGAGGACAGGGAGGGAATGGCTACACCTTC
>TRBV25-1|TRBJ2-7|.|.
CASSDWGVGAYEQYF
TGTGCCAGCAGTGATTGGGGGGTCGGGGCCTACGAGCAGTACTTC